Presented here are 25 T cell receptor beta chains from one specimen sequenced in a study of blood T cell repertoires in COVID-19. Using immunoSEQ multiplex PCR, the repertoire was profiled, and TCRdb retains in-frame clones only, with some absent. The sample contains 160,000 or so clones, 85% of which appear only once. Material for sequencing was peripheral blood. The source of these receptors is a man aged 40-55 years with acute or convalescent COVID-19.

This sequence joins TRBV18 and TRBJ2-7; TRBD1 might be the D (7 bases). CDR1 is KGHSH and CDR2 is LQKENI in the germline V gene. The CDR3 is 16 amino acids. Trimming left V 2 bases short and J 0 bases short, with 14 bases between. This CDR3 is CASSPAWQGGSYEQYF. CDR3 coding DNA: TGTGCCAGCTCACCAGCTTGGCAGGGGGGCTCCTACGAGCAGTACTTC. Full variable domain (rest looked up from reference TRBV18 and TRBJ2-7): NAGVMQNPRHLVRRRGQEARLRCSPMKGHSHVYWYRQLPEEGLKFMVYLQKENIIDESGMPKERFSAEFPKEGPSILRIQQVVRGDSAAYFCASSPAWQGGSYEQYFGPGTRLTVT.

The CDR3 nucleotides are TGTGCCAGCATTTGGCCGGGGGATGGCTACACCTTC. This encodes CASIWPGDGYTF. The V call is TRBV12-3 or TRBV12-4, the J call TRBJ1-2; tentative D call: TRBD1 (5 bases). CDR3 length: 12 residues. Deletions cut 7 bases from V and 6 bases from J, with 12 bases between.

The genes are TRBV10-1 and TRBJ1-3; D might be TRBD1 (5 bases). This CDR3 region has 14 residues. Germline V lookup: CDR1 WNHNN, CDR2 SYGVQD (reference sequence). V gave up 0 bases and J gave up 5 bases, with 8 bases separating them. The CDR3 protein is CASSESSGRNTIYF. The DNA of the CDR3 is TGCGCCAGCAGTGAGTCTTCAGGGAGAAACACCATATATTTT.

The gene calls are TRBV6-2 or TRBV6-3 and TRBJ2-1; D unclear. CDR1 is MNHEY, CDR2 SVGEGT, per germline. The CDR3 contains 17 residues. The germline V and J ends were trimmed by 6 bases and 0 bases, with 18 bases remaining between them. The DNA for the CDR3 is TGTGCCAGCAGCCCGGTTCGGAGCCCTAGCTCCTACAATGAGCAGTTCTTC. It encodes CASSPVRSPSSYNEQFF.

This clone was picked up one time. This rearrangement joins TRBV5-1 to TRBJ1-1; 7 bases line up with TRBD1. With 5 bases clipped from V and 0 bases from J, the junction kept 7 bases outside the gene matches. CDR1 SGHRS and CDR2 YFSETQ come from the germline V gene. The CDR3 has 15 amino acids. Here the CDR3 reads CASRVGGQMNTEAFF. CDR3 sequence (DNA): TGCGCCAGCAGAGTTGGGGGACAGATGAACACTGAAGCTTTCTTT.

The J gene is TRBJ2-1, the V gene TRBV2; TRBD2 agrees at 8 bases. V shed 6 bases and J 2 bases; nucleotides not matched to a gene: 6. In germline, CDR1 is SNHLY, CDR2 FYNNEI. The length of the CDR3 is 15 residues. CDR3: CASSGAGGTYNEQFF. In DNA, the CDR3 is TGTGCCAGCAGCGGGGCGGGGGGTACCTACAATGAGCAGTTCTTC. The full variable domain, with the rest looked up from reference TRBV2 and TRBJ2-1, is EPEVTQTPSHQVTQMGQEVILRCVPISNHLYFYWYRQILGQKVEFLVSFYNNEISEKSEIFDDQFSVERPDGSNFTLKIRSTKLEDSAMYFCASSGAGGTYNEQFFGPGTRLTVL.

V usage is TRBV3-1 (or the pseudogene TRBV3-2) and J usage is TRBJ1-6, with a possible D match to TRBD1 (5 bases). The CDR3 covers 14 residues. V was trimmed by 4 bases and J by 8 bases, leaving 12 bases between them. Germline V gene sequence: CDR1 LGHDT, CDR2 YNNKEL (reference sequence). The CDR3 loop is CASSRGGDHSPLHF. CDR3 sequence (DNA): TGTGCCAGCAGCCGCGGGGGGGACCATTCACCCCTCCACTTT.

This rearrangement joins TRBV27 to TRBJ2-1, with 9 bases lining up with TRBD2. Germline loops: CDR1 MNHEY, CDR2 SMNVEV (reference sequence). V lost 5 bases to trimming and J lost 7 bases; unmatched junction nucleotides: 12. The CDR3 is 16 amino acids. The DNA for the CDR3 is TGTGCCAGCAGTGGTGGGGGCGGGGGGGCCCGTAATGAGCAGTTCTTC. Its protein is CASSGGGGGARNEQFF.

The rearrangement joins TRBV25-1 to TRBJ1-1; D gene unclear. The germline gives CDR1 MGHDK, CDR2 SYGVNS. V dropped 2 bases and J dropped 12 bases, with 13 bases sitting between them. The CDR3 has 12 amino acids. CDR3 sequence: CASSETLGLTFF. CDR3 nucleotides: TGTGCCAGCAGTGAAACGCTCGGGTTGACTTTCTTT.

The chain carries TRBV11-1 and TRBJ1-6, with 8 bases identical to TRBD1. The germline V gene encodes CDR1 SGHAT and CDR2 FQDESV (reference sequence). CDR3 size: 14 residues. The trim removed 4 bases at V and 9 bases at J, leaving 5 bases unmatched. The CDR3 here is CASSSQGAPSPLHF. The DNA of the CDR3 is TGTGCCAGCAGCTCGCAGGGGGCGCCTTCACCCCTCCACTTT.

For this clone: Other DNA sequences of this sample code for an identical CDR3. This chain links TRBV25-1 with TRBJ2-2; 7 bases match TRBD1. Germline V gene data show CDR1 as MGHDK and CDR2 as SYGVNS. J was trimmed by 4 bases and V by 10 bases; bases with no gene match: 18. There are 17 residues in the CDR3. CDR3 nucleotide sequence: TGTGCCAAACCGACAGGGCGGCGTTTCAGGGCCACCGGGGAGCTGTTTTTT. It specifies CAKPTGRRFRATGELFF.

This clone was recorded a few times. J is TRBJ1-2 and V is TRBV2; the D gene is possibly TRBD1 (5 bases). The CDR3 covers 15 residues. With 5 bases removed from V and 4 bases from J, the gap between germline ends came to 17 bases. CDR1 and CDR2 (germline): SNHLY, FYNNEI. The CDR3 here is CASSPQVGAVYGYTF. The CDR3 DNA follows: TGTGCCAGCAGTCCCCAGGTAGGGGCGGTCTATGGCTACACCTTC.

The chain uses TRBV2 and TRBJ1-5; unclear D gene. The germline V and J ends were trimmed by 2 bases and 2 bases, with 10 bases remaining between them. CDR1 and CDR2 (germline): SNHLY, FYNNEI. This CDR3 contains 15 residues. Here the CDR3 reads CASSEREGGNQPQHF. The CDR3 DNA sequence: TGTGCCAGCAGTGAACGAGAGGGAGGCAATCAGCCCCAGCATTTT.

The chain uses TRBV2 and TRBJ1-1, with D hard to call. In germline, CDR1 is SNHLY, CDR2 FYNNEI. The CDR3 contains 11 residues. V dropped 6 bases and J dropped 7 bases, with 9 bases sitting between them. The CDR3 is CASSLHVEAFF. CDR3 nucleotides: TGTGCCAGCAGCTTACATGTTGAAGCTTTCTTT.

The gene calls are TRBV29-1 and TRBJ1-1; 8 bases line up with TRBD1. The junction had 19 bases not matched to a gene; V was cut back by 6 bases and J by 7 bases. The germline V gene has CDR1 SQVTM and CDR2 ANQGSEA. CDR3 size: 16 residues. The CDR3 nucleotides are TGCAGCGTCGGAAACGATTGGACAGGGATATTTGGTGAAGCTTTCTTT. It codes for CSVGNDWTGIFGEAFF.

V usage is TRBV6-2 or TRBV6-3 and J usage is TRBJ1-1; maybe TRBD1 (6 bases). CDR1 is MNHEY, CDR2 SVGEGT, per germline. The V end lost 2 bases, the J end lost 5 bases, and 15 bases lay between the germline ends. The CDR3 has 15 amino acids. This chain's CDR3 is CASSYGDTGRTEAFF. The CDR3 coding sequence is TGTGCCAGCAGTTACGGGGACACAGGGCGGACTGAAGCTTTCTTT.

The chain is built from TRBV5-1 and TRBJ2-5, with TRBD1 matching over 9 bases. Per germline, CDR1 SGHRS and CDR2 YFSETQ. V lost 3 bases, J lost 5 bases, and 8 bases stayed unmatched. This CDR3 contains 15 residues. CDR3 in amino acids: CASSSTGQGSETQYF. The CDR3 bases are TGCGCCAGCAGCTCGACGGGACAGGGTTCCGAGACCCAGTACTTC. Looking up the rest from reference TRBV5-1 and TRBJ2-5 gives the full variable domain: KAGVTQTPRYLIKTRGQQVTLSCSPISGHRSVSWYQQTPGQGLQFLFEYFSETQRNKGNFPGRFSGRQFSNSRSEMNVSTLELGDSALYLCASSSTGQGSETQYFGPGTRLLVL.

The V gene is TRBV6-5, the J gene TRBJ2-7, with 7 bases identical to TRBD1. Germline trimming cut 6 bases from V and 3 bases from J; bases unmatched to any gene: 5. Germline values: CDR1 MNHEY, CDR2 SVGAGI. The CDR3 is 13 amino acids. The DNA for the CDR3 is TGTGCCAGCAGAAAGACAGGGTTCTACGAGCAGTACTTC. Residues: CASRKTGFYEQYF.

The rearrangement links TRBV18 to TRBJ1-1; D is ambiguous. Germline V CDR1 and CDR2: KGHSH, LQKENI. V was cut by 8 bases and J by 4 bases, with 23 bases left in between. This CDR3 has 16 amino acids. In DNA, the CDR3 is TGTGCCAGCCTAACTACGGGTCTCCCCCCAAGCACTGAAGCTTTCTTT. It is translated as CASLTTGLPPSTEAFF.

The CDR3 DNA reads TGTGCCAGCTCATGGGACAAGATGAACACTGAAGCTTTCTTT. It specifies CASSWDKMNTEAFF. V usage is TRBV18 and J usage is TRBJ1-1; perhaps TRBD1 as D (6 bases). V lost 5 bases and J 0 bases, leaving 10 bases between the germline ends. This CDR3 has 14 amino acids. Germline V gene sequence: CDR1 KGHSH, CDR2 LQKENI.

The rearrangement joins TRBV4-1 to TRBJ2-2; 10 nucleotides match TRBD1. Germline V gene lookup returns CDR1 MGHRA and CDR2 YSYEKL. V was pared by 2 bases and J by 4 bases, with 7 bases of the junction left unmatched. CDR3 length: 17 amino acids. The CDR3 loop is CASSQYPGTGVTGELFF. CDR3 coding DNA: TGCGCCAGCAGCCAATATCCCGGGACAGGGGTCACCGGGGAGCTGTTTTTT.

This chain joins TRBV18 and TRBJ1-2; 9 bases align to TRBD1. This CDR3 region has 16 residues. The junction had 8 bases not matched to a gene; V was cut back by 2 bases and J by 4 bases. Germline V gene data show CDR1 as KGHSH and CDR2 as LQKENI. CDR3 sequence reads: CASSPVPGQGGYGYTF. The CDR3 nucleotides are TGTGCCAGCTCACCAGTCCCGGGACAGGGCGGCTATGGCTACACCTTC.

V and J are TRBV5-6 and TRBJ2-2, with 9 nucleotides matching TRBD1. The CDR3 runs 16 residues. The germline V gene has CDR1 SGHDT and CDR2 YYEEEE. Unmatched junction bases numbered 4, after V lost 3 bases and J lost 1 base. This CDR3 is CASSSGTGRNTGELFF. CDR3 in DNA: TGTGCCAGCAGCTCCGGGACAGGGAGGAACACCGGGGAGCTGTTTTTT.

The rearrangement links TRBV6-2 or TRBV6-3 to TRBJ2-3, with 10 bases aligning to TRBD2. CDR3 length: 18 amino acids. After removal of 2 bases from V and 0 bases from J, the junction contained 8 bases not matched to a gene. Germline V CDR1 and CDR2: MNHEY, SVGEGT. CDR3 nucleotides: TGTGCCAGCAGTTACCCAGCCCTAGCGGGGGTTAGCACAGATACGCAGTATTTT. Amino acids: CASSYPALAGVSTDTQYF.

The genes are TRBV5-6 and TRBJ1-3; tentatively, D is TRBD1 (6 bases). The V and J ends lost 4 bases and 0 bases respectively, with 14 bases between them. The CDR3 contains 16 residues. CDR1 is SGHDT, CDR2 YYEEEE, per germline. The CDR3 is CASSQGLGGSGNTIYF. DNA for the CDR3: TGTGCCAGCAGCCAGGGGTTAGGCGGCTCTGGAAACACCATATATTTT.